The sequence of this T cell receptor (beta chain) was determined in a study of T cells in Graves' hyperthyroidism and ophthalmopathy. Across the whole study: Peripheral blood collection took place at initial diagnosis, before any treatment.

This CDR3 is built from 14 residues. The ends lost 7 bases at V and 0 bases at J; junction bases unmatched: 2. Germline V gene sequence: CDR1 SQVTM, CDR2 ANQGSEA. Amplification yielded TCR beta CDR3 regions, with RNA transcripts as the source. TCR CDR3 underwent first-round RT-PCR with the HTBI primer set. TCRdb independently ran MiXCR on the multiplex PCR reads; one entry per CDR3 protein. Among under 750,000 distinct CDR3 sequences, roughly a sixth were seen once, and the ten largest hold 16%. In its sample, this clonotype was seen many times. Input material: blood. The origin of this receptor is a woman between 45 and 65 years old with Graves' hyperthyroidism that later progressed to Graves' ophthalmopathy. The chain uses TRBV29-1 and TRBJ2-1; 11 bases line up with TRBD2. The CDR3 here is CSATSGGSYNEQFF. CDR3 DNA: TGCAGCGCAACTAGCGGGGGCTCCTACAATGAGCAGTTCTTC.